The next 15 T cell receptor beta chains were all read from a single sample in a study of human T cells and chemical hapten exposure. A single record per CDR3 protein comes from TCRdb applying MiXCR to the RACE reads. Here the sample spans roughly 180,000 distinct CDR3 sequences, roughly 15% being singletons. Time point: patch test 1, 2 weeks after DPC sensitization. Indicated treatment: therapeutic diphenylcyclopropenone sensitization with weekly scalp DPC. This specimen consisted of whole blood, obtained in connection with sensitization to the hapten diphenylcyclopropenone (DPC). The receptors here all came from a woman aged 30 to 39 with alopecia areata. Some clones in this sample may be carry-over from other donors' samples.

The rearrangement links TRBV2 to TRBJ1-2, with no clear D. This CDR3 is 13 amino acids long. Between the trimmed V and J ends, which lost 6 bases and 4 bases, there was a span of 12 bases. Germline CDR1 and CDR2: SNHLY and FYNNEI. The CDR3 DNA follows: TGTGCCAGCAGGCCCGTAGAGACCTATGGCTACACCTTC. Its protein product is CASRPVETYGYTF.

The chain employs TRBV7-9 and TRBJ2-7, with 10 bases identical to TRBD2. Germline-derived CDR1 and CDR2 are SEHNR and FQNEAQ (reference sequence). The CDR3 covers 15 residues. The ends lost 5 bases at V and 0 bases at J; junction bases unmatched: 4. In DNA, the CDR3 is TGTGCCAGCAGCCGGACTAGCGGCCCCTCCTACGAGCAGTACTTC. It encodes CASSRTSGPSYEQYF.

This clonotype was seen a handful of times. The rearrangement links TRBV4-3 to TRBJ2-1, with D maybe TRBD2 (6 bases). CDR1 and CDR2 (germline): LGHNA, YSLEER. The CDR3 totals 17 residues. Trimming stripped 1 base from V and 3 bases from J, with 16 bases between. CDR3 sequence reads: CASSQGRLVSGYNEQFF. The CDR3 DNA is TGCGCCAGCAGCCAAGGCCGACTAGTTAGCGGCTACAATGAGCAGTTCTTC.

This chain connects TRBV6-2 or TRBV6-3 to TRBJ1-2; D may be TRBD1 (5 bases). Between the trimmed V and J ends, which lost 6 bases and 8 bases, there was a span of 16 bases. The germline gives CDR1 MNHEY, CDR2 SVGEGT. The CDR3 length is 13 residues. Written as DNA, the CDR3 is TGTGCCAGCAGCCGGGACCTCCAAGACGGCTACACCTTC. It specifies CASSRDLQDGYTF.

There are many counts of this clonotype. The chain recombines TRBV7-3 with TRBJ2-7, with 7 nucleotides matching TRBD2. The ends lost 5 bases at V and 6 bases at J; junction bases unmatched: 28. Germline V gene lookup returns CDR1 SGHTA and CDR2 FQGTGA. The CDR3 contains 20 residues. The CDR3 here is CASSRGSGTIPNQAPGEQYF. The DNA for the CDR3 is TGTGCCAGCAGCCGGGGATCCGGGACTATCCCTAACCAGGCTCCGGGCGAGCAGTACTTC.

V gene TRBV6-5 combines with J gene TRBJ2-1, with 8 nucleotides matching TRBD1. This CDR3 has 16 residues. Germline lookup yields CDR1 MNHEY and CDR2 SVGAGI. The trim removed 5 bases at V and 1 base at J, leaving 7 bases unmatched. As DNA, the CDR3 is TGTGCCAGCAGTCTGGACAGGGACTTTTCCTACAATGAGCAGTTCTTC. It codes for CASSLDRDFSYNEQFF.

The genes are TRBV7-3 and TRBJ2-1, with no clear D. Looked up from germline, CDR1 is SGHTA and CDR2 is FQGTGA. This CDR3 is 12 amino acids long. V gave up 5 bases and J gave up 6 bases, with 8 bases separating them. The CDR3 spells CASSPNGNEQFF. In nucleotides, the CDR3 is TGTGCCAGCAGCCCTAATGGCAATGAGCAGTTCTTC.

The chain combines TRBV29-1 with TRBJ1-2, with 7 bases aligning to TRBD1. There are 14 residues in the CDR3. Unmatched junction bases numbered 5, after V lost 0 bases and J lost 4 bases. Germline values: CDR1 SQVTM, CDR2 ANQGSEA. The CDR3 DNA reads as TGCAGCGTTGAAGAAACAGGGGTCCCCTATGGCTACACCTTC. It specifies CSVEETGVPYGYTF.

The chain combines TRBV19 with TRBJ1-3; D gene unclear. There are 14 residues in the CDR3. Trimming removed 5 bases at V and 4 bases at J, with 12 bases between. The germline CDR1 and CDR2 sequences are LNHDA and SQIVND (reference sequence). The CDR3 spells CASSENILGNTIYF. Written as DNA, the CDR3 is TGTGCCAGTAGTGAGAATATCTTGGGAAACACCATATATTTT.

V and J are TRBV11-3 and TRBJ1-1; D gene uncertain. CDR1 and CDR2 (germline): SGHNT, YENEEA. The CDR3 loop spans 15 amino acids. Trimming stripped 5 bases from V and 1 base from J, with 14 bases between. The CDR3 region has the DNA TGTGCCAGCAGCCCCATAATGTCAGGGAACACTGAAGCTTTCTTT. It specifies CASSPIMSGNTEAFF.

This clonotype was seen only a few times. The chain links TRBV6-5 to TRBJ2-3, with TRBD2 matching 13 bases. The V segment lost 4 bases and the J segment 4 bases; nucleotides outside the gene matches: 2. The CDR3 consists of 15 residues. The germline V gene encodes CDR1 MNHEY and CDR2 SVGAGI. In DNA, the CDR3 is TGTGCCAGCAGTTGGACTAGCGGGAGTCCAGATACGCAGTATTTT. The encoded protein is CASSWTSGSPDTQYF.

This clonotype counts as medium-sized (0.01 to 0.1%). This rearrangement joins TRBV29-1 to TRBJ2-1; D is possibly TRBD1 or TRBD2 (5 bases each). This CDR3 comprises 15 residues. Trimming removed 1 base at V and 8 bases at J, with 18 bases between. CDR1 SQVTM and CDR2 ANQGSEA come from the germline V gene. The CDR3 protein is CSVEVGDHWWDEQFF. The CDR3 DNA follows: TGCAGCGTTGAAGTTGGGGACCACTGGTGGGATGAGCAGTTCTTC.

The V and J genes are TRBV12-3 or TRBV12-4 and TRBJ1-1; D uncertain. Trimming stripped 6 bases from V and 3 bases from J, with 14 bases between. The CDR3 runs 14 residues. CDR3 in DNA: TGTGCCAGCAGCCCCTCCTTCGGGGACACTGAAGCTTTCTTT. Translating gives CASSPSFGDTEAFF.

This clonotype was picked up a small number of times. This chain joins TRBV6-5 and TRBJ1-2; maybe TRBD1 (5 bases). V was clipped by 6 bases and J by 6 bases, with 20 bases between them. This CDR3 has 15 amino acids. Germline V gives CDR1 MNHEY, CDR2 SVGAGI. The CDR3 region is CASRDWAGTLDGYTF. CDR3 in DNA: TGTGCCAGCAGGGACTGGGCGGGGACGCTTGATGGCTACACCTTC.

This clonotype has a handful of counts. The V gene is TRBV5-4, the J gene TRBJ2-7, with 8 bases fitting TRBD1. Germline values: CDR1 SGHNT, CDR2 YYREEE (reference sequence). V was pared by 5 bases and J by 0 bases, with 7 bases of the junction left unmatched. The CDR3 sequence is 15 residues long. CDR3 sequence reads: CASRVDRGNSYEQYF. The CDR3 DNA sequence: TGTGCCAGCAGAGTCGACAGGGGCAACTCCTACGAGCAGTACTTC.